The 6 T cell receptor beta chains below were found in one sample sequenced in a study of low-dose radiotherapy and immunotherapy resistance in tumors. Primers used for first-strand cDNA, a TRAV- and TRBV-specific set, covered both alpha and beta chains. TCR amplification ran about 20 PCR cycles using constant-region and V-primer adapter primers. Using its own MiXCR run on the reads, TCRdb lists one record per CDR3 protein. The data hold 8,500 to 14,000 distinct CDR3 sequences, with 50% to 70% observed a single time. The receptors stem from a human donor with advanced metastatic prostate, ovarian, gallbladder or colorectal cancer (not recorded which). This table probably holds off-target reads from a library built for another chain.

This clonotype was counted between two and nine times. The V call is TRBV6-6, the J call TRBJ1-1; D uncertain. Per the germline V gene, CDR1 is MNHNY and CDR2 is SVGAGI (reference sequence). CDR3 length equals 12 residues. The V end lost 6 bases, the J end lost 7 bases, and 12 bases lay between the germline ends. The CDR3 spells CASSPMTDEAFF. The CDR3 DNA reads as TGTGCCAGCAGCCCTATGACGGATGAAGCTTTCTTT.

J is TRBJ2-1 and V is TRBV11-3; TRBD2 matches 12 bases. Per the germline V gene, CDR1 is SGHNT and CDR2 is YENEEA. The CDR3 covers 15 residues. V lost 4 bases and J lost 3; bases outside the gene matches: 1. CDR3 DNA: TGTGCCAGCAGCTCGGGACTAGCGGGCTACAATGAGCAGTTCTTC. Its translation is CASSSGLAGYNEQFF.

The chain has TRBV5-1 and TRBJ1-4; 9 bases are shared with TRBD1. Trimming at V came to 4 bases and at J to 8 bases, leaving 9 bases not matched to a gene. This CDR3 has 15 amino acids. Germline CDR1 reads SGHRS; CDR2 reads YFSETQ. CDR3 DNA sequence: TGCGCCAGCAGCCTATCGGGACAGGGAGCCGAAAAACTGTTTTTT. Amino acids: CASSLSGQGAEKLFF. The whole variable domain, remainder taken from reference TRBV5-1 and TRBJ1-4, is KAGVTQTPRYLIKTRGQQVTLSCSPISGHRSVSWYQQTPGQGLQFLFEYFSETQRNKGNFPGRFSGRQFSNSRSEMNVSTLELGDSALYLCASSLSGQGAEKLFFGSGTQLSVL.

This clonotype was recorded a few times. The gene calls are TRBV2 and TRBJ2-1; TRBD2 aligns across 10 bases. The CDR3 is made up of 17 amino acids. The germline gives CDR1 SNHLY, CDR2 FYNNEI. The V and J ends lost 6 bases and 4 bases, in that order; junction bases with no gene match: 12. The CDR3: CASRRDTGLAIYNEQFF. The CDR3 coding sequence is TGTGCCAGCAGAAGAGATACGGGACTAGCGATTTACAATGAGCAGTTCTTC.

The gene calls are TRBV6-2 or TRBV6-3 and TRBJ2-3; TRBD2 matches 12 bases. V lost 4 bases, J lost 6 bases, and 11 bases stayed unmatched. From germline, CDR1 is MNHEY and CDR2 SVGEGT. The CDR3 covers 17 residues. CDR3: CASSLRTSGASPDTQYF. CDR3 in DNA: TGTGCCAGCAGTTTGAGGACTAGCGGGGCCTCACCGGATACGCAGTATTTT.

This clonotype was recorded only once. At one of its ends the junction is not consistent with the germline gene, which may arise from a read error. The chain joins TRBV5-3 to TRBJ2-7; 9 nucleotides agree with TRBD2. TRBV5-3 is filed as an ORF, its function uncertain. The length of the CDR3 is 15 residues. CDR3 bases: TGTGCCAGCAGCTCGGATGGGACTAGCTATTACGAGCAGTACTTC. This gives the protein CASSSDGTSYYEQYF.